The 27 T cell receptor beta chains below come from one sample, sequenced in a study of cytomegalovirus exposure and HLA in healthy donors. The PCR contained 60 Vbeta and 13 Jbeta primers. Clones were sequenced by immunoSEQ multiplex PCR, and TCRdb holds only the in-frame ones, with some missing. The top ten hold less than 1.5% of the sample, which has about 140,000 clones, approximately 82% seen once. Source material: PBMCs. These TCRs come from a man aged 25 to 40 in good health and CMV-seropositive.

The rearrangement joins TRBV27 to TRBJ2-7, with 12 bases identical to TRBD2. V trimming: 6 bases; J trimming: 2 bases; junction bases outside the gene matches: 5. CDR3 size: 15 residues. Germline assignment: CDR1 MNHEY and CDR2 SMNVEV (reference sequence). This chain's CDR3 is CASRPGLAGTYEQYF. The CDR3 DNA sequence: TGTGCCAGCAGGCCAGGACTAGCGGGAACCTACGAGCAGTACTTC.

Details on this clone: The junction differs from germline at one of its ends, possibly a read error. This chain's CDR3 is CASSLGLADYSEQFF. For the CDR3, the DNA is TGTGCCAGCAGCTTAGGTCTAGCGGATTACAGTGAGCAGTTCTTC. The chain has TRBV7-3 and TRBJ2-1; 7 bases align to TRBD2. The CDR3 has 15 amino acids. Germline V lookup: CDR1 SGHTA, CDR2 FQGTGA.

The genes are TRBV4-1 and TRBJ1-1, with 7 bases aligning to TRBD1. The CDR3 is 16 amino acids. CDR1 is MGHRA and CDR2 is YSYEKL in the germline V gene. Trimming cost V 8 bases and J 6 bases; bases outside gene matches: 18. CDR3 in DNA: TGCGCCAGCCAAGAAACCCTGGGCCAGGGGGAAGCTGAAGCTTTCTTT. It yields the protein CASQETLGQGEAEAFF.

V and J are TRBV7-3 and TRBJ1-2, with 9 bases matching TRBD1. The CDR3 runs 13 residues. V gave up 5 bases and J gave up 7 bases; unmatched junction bases: 5. Germline V CDR1 and CDR2: SGHTA, FQGTGA. As DNA, the CDR3 is TGTGCCAGCAGCCCGGGACAGGGAGGTGGCTACACCTTC. This encodes CASSPGQGGGYTF.

This clone was seen a handful of times. The chain recombines TRBV10-1 with TRBJ2-7; 7 bases align to TRBD1. Trimming removed 2 bases from V and 2 bases from J; junction bases left unmatched: 6. Germline lookup yields CDR1 WNHNN and CDR2 SYGVQD (reference sequence). The CDR3 length is 15 residues. The CDR3 nucleotides are TGCGCCAGCAGTGAGGGGGACAGCTTTACCTACGAGCAGTACTTC. Amino acid sequence: CASSEGDSFTYEQYF.

The chain joins TRBV19 to TRBJ2-6; 7 positions agree with TRBD2. Per germline, CDR1 LNHDA and CDR2 SQIVND (reference sequence). Trimming removed 3 bases from V and 3 bases from J; junction bases left unmatched: 2. This CDR3 has 15 amino acids. CDR3: CASSIGGGGANVLTF. In DNA, the CDR3 is TGTGCCAGTAGTATCGGCGGGGGTGGGGCCAACGTCCTGACTTTC.

The chain carries TRBV6-6 and TRBJ2-7; 9 bases are shared with TRBD1. J lost 3 bases, V lost 10 bases, and 13 bases had no gene match. This CDR3 is 15 amino acids long. The germline CDR1 and CDR2 sequences are MNHNY and SVGAGI (reference sequence). CDR3 nucleotide sequence: TGTGCCACCACTAAGGGGGGGACAGGGCTCTACGAGCAGTACTTC. Translated, it gives CATTKGGTGLYEQYF.

The CDR3 DNA reads as TGCGCCAGCAACGCACAGGGCGGCGATGGCTACACCTTC. Its translation: CASNAQGGDGYTF. V gene TRBV5-1 combines with J gene TRBJ1-2, with D possibly being TRBD1 (6 bases). Germline assignment: CDR1 SGHRS and CDR2 YFSETQ. The V and J ends lost 6 bases and 6 bases respectively, with 15 bases between them. CDR3 length equals 13 residues.

A few counts support this clone. The J gene is TRBJ2-2, the V gene TRBV2, with 10 bases identical to TRBD2. The CDR3 length is 19 residues. Germline CDR1 is SNHLY and CDR2 is FYNNEI. V lost 4 bases, J lost 7 bases, and 18 bases stayed unmatched. CDR3 sequence: CASSVGSASGGFPGGELFF. The DNA of the CDR3 is TGTGCCAGCAGTGTGGGGTCCGCTAGCGGGGGTTTCCCTGGCGGGGAGCTGTTTTTT.

Turning to this clone: Different DNA sequences within this sample yield the same CDR3. V usage is TRBV5-1 and J usage is TRBJ1-1; D gene unclear. In germline, CDR1 is SGHRS, CDR2 YFSETQ. V was cut by 0 bases and J by 4 bases, with 10 bases left in between. This CDR3 has 14 residues. Here the CDR3 DNA reads TGCGCCAGCAGCTTGGCCCTAGATGGCACTGAAGCTTTCTTT. Protein product: CASSLALDGTEAFF.

Here the CDR3 reads CASSAGGGYNQPQHF. The CDR3 nucleotides read TGCGCCAGCAGCGCGGGGGGCGGATACAATCAGCCCCAGCATTTT. The rearrangement joins TRBV5-1 to TRBJ1-5; a weak D match, TRBD1 (6 bases). V lost 4 bases to trimming and J lost 3 bases, with 14 bases between them. Germline V gene sequence: CDR1 SGHRS, CDR2 YFSETQ. CDR3 length: 15 amino acids.

The chain couples TRBV28 to TRBJ2-1; D uncertain. Germline V gene data show CDR1 as MDHEN and CDR2 as SYDVKM. This CDR3 is built from 12 residues. With 4 bases removed from V and 7 bases from J, the gap between germline ends came to 8 bases. CDR3 sequence: CASSSNSNEQFF. The CDR3 DNA sequence: TGTGCCAGCAGTTCAAACTCTAATGAGCAGTTCTTC.

This chain joins TRBV6-5 and TRBJ2-5, with 10 bases identical to TRBD2. V lost 5 bases and J lost 0; bases outside the gene matches: 0. The CDR3 is made up of 14 amino acids. Germline values: CDR1 MNHEY, CDR2 SVGAGI. The CDR3 DNA reads TGTGCCAGCAGTAGCGGGAGGGACCAAGAGACCCAGTACTTC. It specifies CASSSGRDQETQYF.

This chain joins TRBV7-2 and TRBJ2-5; perhaps TRBD1 as D (6 bases). This CDR3 has 13 amino acids. Trimming removed 5 bases at V and 5 bases at J, with 12 bases between. The germline CDR1 and CDR2 sequences are SGHTA and FQGNSA. CDR3 in amino acids: CASSGGLRETQYF. For the CDR3, the DNA is TGTGCCAGCAGCGGGGGCCTCAGGGAGACCCAGTACTTC.

The chain carries TRBV2 and TRBJ2-5; D ambiguous. Germline assignment: CDR1 SNHLY and CDR2 FYNNEI. The germline V and J ends were trimmed by 5 bases and 4 bases, with 5 bases remaining between them. This CDR3 has 11 amino acids. CDR3 loop: CASSSSETQYF. CDR3 coding DNA: TGTGCCAGCAGTTCATCAGAGACCCAGTACTTC.

The rearrangement uses TRBV28 and TRBJ1-4; 10 bases agree with TRBD1. V gave up 5 bases and J gave up 7 bases; unmatched junction bases: 4. Germline V gene data show CDR1 as MDHEN and CDR2 as SYDVKM. The CDR3 loop spans 14 amino acids. The CDR3 protein is CASSHGQGVEKLFF. DNA of the CDR3: TGTGCCAGCAGTCACGGACAGGGGGTTGAAAAACTGTTTTTT.

In this sample, this clone turned up once. J is TRBJ2-7 and V is TRBV11-3; perhaps TRBD1 as D (6 bases). Germline-derived CDR1 and CDR2 are SGHNT and YENEEA. Trimming removed 1 base at V and 3 bases at J, with 10 bases between. The CDR3 runs to 14 residues. CDR3: CASSLAGHNYEQYF. The CDR3 nucleotides are TGTGCCAGCAGCTTAGCGGGACACAACTACGAGCAGTACTTC.

The chain couples TRBV7-2 to TRBJ1-2, with 8 bases identical to TRBD1. This CDR3 has 15 residues. After removal of 5 bases from V and 4 bases from J, the junction contained 9 bases not matched to a gene. Germline V gene data show CDR1 as SGHTA and CDR2 as FQGNSA. The CDR3 sequence: CASSLGQGDFYGYTF. CDR3 DNA sequence: TGTGCCAGCAGCCTCGGACAGGGTGACTTCTATGGCTACACCTTC. Filled out from reference TRBV7-2 and TRBJ1-2, the complete variable domain reads GAGVSQSPSNKVTEKGKDVELRCDPISGHTALYWYRQSLGQGLEFLIYFQGNSAPDKSGLPSDRFSAERTGGSVSTLTIQRTQQEDSAVYLCASSLGQGDFYGYTFGSGTRLTVV.

The chain carries TRBV5-1 and TRBJ1-3; 8 bases line up with TRBD1. V dropped 5 bases and J dropped 0; count of bases not matched to a gene: 16. The CDR3 consists of 19 residues. Germline lookup yields CDR1 SGHRS and CDR2 YFSETQ. The CDR3 reads CASSPGQGFGENSGNTIYF. In DNA, the CDR3 is TGCGCCAGCAGTCCCGGACAGGGCTTCGGGGAAAACTCTGGAAACACCATATATTTT. Full variable domain (remainder filled in from reference TRBV5-1 and TRBJ1-3): KAGVTQTPRYLIKTRGQQVTLSCSPISGHRSVSWYQQTPGQGLQFLFEYFSETQRNKGNFPGRFSGRQFSNSRSEMNVSTLELGDSALYLCASSPGQGFGENSGNTIYFGEGSWLTVV.

This chain joins TRBV28 and TRBJ2-1, with D perhaps matching TRBD1 (5 bases). The CDR3 has 12 residues. Trimming removed 4 bases from V and 9 bases from J, with 10 bases in between. The germline V gene has CDR1 MDHEN and CDR2 SYDVKM. DNA of the CDR3: TGTGCCAGCAGTTCACAGGTCTCTGAGCAGTTCTTC. Translated: CASSSQVSEQFF.

The gene calls are TRBV9 and TRBJ1-4; 10 bases fit TRBD1. The germline V gene has CDR1 SGDLS and CDR2 YYNGEE. CDR3 length: 14 amino acids. V lost 4 bases and J lost 8; bases outside the gene matches: 5. The CDR3 sequence is CASSTGTGVEKLFF. In nucleotides, the CDR3 is TGTGCCAGCAGCACCGGGACAGGGGTCGAAAAACTGTTTTTT.

As regards this clone: The final CDR3 position lacks the conserved phenylalanine or tryptophan, pointing to a likely read error. The chain combines TRBV6-6 with TRBJ1-1; D might be TRBD1 (5 bases). This CDR3 has 14 amino acids. Germline CDR1 and CDR2: MNHNY and SVGAGI (reference sequence). V gave up 2 bases and J gave up 0 bases, with 7 bases separating them. As DNA, the CDR3 is TGTGCCAGCAGTTACGACAGTTTGAACACTGAAGCTTTCCTT. Translating gives CASSYDSLNTEAFL.

This chain links TRBV16 with TRBJ2-1, with a weak D call TRBD2 (5 bases). The CDR3 runs 15 residues. The germline CDR1 and CDR2 sequences are KGHSY and FQNENV. Trimming took off 2 bases at V and 0 bases at J, with 8 bases between the two ends. The CDR3 region is CASSQLASSYNEQFF. CDR3 sequence (DNA): TGTGCCAGCAGCCAACTAGCCAGCTCCTACAATGAGCAGTTCTTC.

The table lists this clone with a count of one. V usage is TRBV19 and J usage is TRBJ1-1; the D gene is possibly TRBD1 (6 bases). Germline V gene sequence: CDR1 LNHDA, CDR2 SQIVND (reference sequence). The CDR3 extends over 14 amino acids. With 6 bases removed from V and 1 base from J, the gap between germline ends came to 12 bases. The CDR3 spells CASRAQQGNTEAFF. Written as DNA, the CDR3 is TGTGCCAGTAGGGCCCAACAGGGGAACACTGAAGCTTTCTTT. Drawing the rest from reference TRBV19 and TRBJ1-1, the complete variable domain is DGGITQSPKYLFRKEGQNVTLSCEQNLNHDAMYWYRQDPGQGLRLIYYSQIVNDFQKGDIAEGYSVSREKKESFPLTVTSAQKNPTAFYLCASRAQQGNTEAFFGQGTRLTVV.

This chain links TRBV19 with TRBJ1-5; 9 bases fit TRBD1. The ends lost 8 bases at V and 5 bases at J; junction bases unmatched: 10. The CDR3 totals 15 residues. CDR1 and CDR2 from the germline V gene are LNHDA and SQIVND (reference sequence). CDR3 region: CASAPDRGGDQPQHF. The CDR3 coding sequence is TGTGCCAGTGCACCCGACAGGGGGGGCGATCAGCCCCAGCATTTT.

The chain is built from TRBV7-3 and TRBJ2-1, with 8 bases that match TRBD2. Trimming at V came to 8 bases and at J to 4 bases, leaving 7 bases not matched to a gene. Germline lookup yields CDR1 SGHTA and CDR2 FQGTGA. This CDR3 region has 14 residues. The CDR3 DNA reads as TGTGCCAGCCGGAGCGGGAGCGCGTACAATGAGCAGTTCTTC. It specifies CASRSGSAYNEQFF. Full variable domain (remainder filled in from reference TRBV7-3 and TRBJ2-1): GAGVSQTPSNKVTEKGKYVELRCDPISGHTALYWYRQSLGQGPEFLIYFQGTGAADDSGLPNDRFFAVRPEGSVSTLKIQRTERGDSAVYLCASRSGSAYNEQFFGPGTRLTVL.

This clone was seen more than once but under ten times. This chain connects TRBV28 to TRBJ2-3, with 9 positions matching TRBD2. V gave up 6 bases and J gave up 3 bases; unmatched junction bases: 10. Germline CDR1 MDHEN, CDR2 SYDVKM. This CDR3 has 16 amino acids. The CDR3 DNA is TGTGCCAGCAGATCCCCGGCGGGAGGGCCTACAGATACGCAGTATTTT. Its translation is CASRSPAGGPTDTQYF. Full variable domain (rest looked up from reference TRBV28 and TRBJ2-3): DVKVTQSSRYLVKRTGEKVFLECVQDMDHENMFWYRQDPGLGLRLIYFSYDVKMKEKGDIPEGYSVSREKKERFSLILESASTNQTSMYLCASRSPAGGPTDTQYFGPGTRLTVL.